This T cell receptor (beta chain) was retrieved from a study of blood T cell repertoires in COVID-19. The J segment lost 1 base and the V segment lost 0 bases, leaving 0 bases of the junction unmatched. In germline, CDR1 is SGHDT, CDR2 YYEEEE. CDR3 length equals 15 residues. In the source study's methods: Scientists estimated how many nucleated cells there were by amplifying reference gene primers. The table came from immunoSEQ multiplex PCR; TCRdb's copy has only in-frame clones and leaves some out. That table gives V, J and clone size, and the DNA gave D and trimming. Of 45,000 to 55,000 clones in the sample, around 84% were seen once.

The V gene is TRBV5-6, the J gene TRBJ2-5; 10 nucleotides align to TRBD2. This clonotype was obtained from a man aged 45-65 years with acute or convalescent COVID-19. Sequencing used peripheral blood. CDR3 loop: CASSLERGGQETQYF. CDR3 DNA sequence: TGTGCCAGCAGCTTGGAGCGGGGGGGCCAAGAGACCCAGTACTTC.